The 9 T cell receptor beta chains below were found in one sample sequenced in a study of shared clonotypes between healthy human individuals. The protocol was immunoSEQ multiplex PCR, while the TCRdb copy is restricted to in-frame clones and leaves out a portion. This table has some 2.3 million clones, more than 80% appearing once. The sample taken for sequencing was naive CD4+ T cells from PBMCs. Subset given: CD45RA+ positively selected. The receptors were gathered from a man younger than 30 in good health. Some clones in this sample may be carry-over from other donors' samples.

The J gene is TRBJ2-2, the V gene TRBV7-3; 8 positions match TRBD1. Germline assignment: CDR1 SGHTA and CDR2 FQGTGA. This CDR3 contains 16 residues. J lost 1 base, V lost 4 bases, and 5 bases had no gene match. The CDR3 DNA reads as TGTGCCAGCAGCTCGCGACAGGGGAGGAACACCGGGGAGCTGTTTTTT. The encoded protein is CASSSRQGRNTGELFF.

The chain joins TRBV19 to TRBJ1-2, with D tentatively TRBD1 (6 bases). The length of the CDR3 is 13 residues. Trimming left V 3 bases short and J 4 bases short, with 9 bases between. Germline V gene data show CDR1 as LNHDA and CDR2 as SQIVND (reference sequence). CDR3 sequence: CASSMRTVYGYTF. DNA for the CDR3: TGTGCCAGTAGTATGAGGACAGTCTATGGCTACACCTTC. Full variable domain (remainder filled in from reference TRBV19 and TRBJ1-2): DGGITQSPKYLFRKEGQNVTLSCEQNLNHDAMYWYRQDPGQGLRLIYYSQIVNDFQKGDIAEGYSVSREKKESFPLTVTSAQKNPTAFYLCASSMRTVYGYTFGSGTRLTVV.

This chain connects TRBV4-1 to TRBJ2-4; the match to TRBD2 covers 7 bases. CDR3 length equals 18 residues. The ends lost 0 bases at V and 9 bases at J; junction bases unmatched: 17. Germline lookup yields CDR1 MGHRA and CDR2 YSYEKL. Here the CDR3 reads CASSQEWVRDYRYSIQYF. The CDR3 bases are TGCGCCAGCAGCCAAGAATGGGTTAGGGACTACCGATACAGCATTCAGTACTTC.

DNA of the CDR3: TGTGCCAGCAGTGTGTTGACAGCGAAATCTTACAATGAGCAGTTCTTC. Translating gives CASSVLTAKSYNEQFF. V usage is TRBV28 and J usage is TRBJ2-1; D may be TRBD1 (5 bases). Germline lookup yields CDR1 MDHEN and CDR2 SYDVKM. V was clipped by 5 bases and J by 4 bases, with 18 bases between them. The CDR3 contains 16 residues.

As DNA, the CDR3 is TGTGCCAGCAGCCCAACCGGGACAGTCGGCGATACGCGGACCTTC. Amino acids: CASSPTGTVGDTRTF. This chain joins TRBV7-9 and TRBJ1-2; 7 nucleotides agree with TRBD1. The V segment lost 5 bases and the J segment 14 bases; nucleotides outside the gene matches: 20. The CDR3 contains 15 residues. From germline, CDR1 is SEHNR and CDR2 FQNEAQ (reference sequence).

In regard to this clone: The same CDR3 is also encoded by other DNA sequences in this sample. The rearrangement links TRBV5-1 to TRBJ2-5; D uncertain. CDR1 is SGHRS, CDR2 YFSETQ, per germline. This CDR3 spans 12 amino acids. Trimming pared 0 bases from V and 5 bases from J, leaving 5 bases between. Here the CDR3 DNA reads TGCGCCAGCAGCTTGGGAAAGGAGACCCAGTACTTC. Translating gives CASSLGKETQYF. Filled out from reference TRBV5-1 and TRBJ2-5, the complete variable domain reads KAGVTQTPRYLIKTRGQQVTLSCSPISGHRSVSWYQQTPGQGLQFLFEYFSETQRNKGNFPGRFSGRQFSNSRSEMNVSTLELGDSALYLCASSLGKETQYFGPGTRLLVL.

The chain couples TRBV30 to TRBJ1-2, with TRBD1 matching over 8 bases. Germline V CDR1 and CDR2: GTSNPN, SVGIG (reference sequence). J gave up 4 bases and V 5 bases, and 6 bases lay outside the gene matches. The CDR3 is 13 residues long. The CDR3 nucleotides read TGTGCCTGGGGGGCAGGACAGGGCTATGGCTACACCTTC. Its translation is CAWGAGQGYGYTF. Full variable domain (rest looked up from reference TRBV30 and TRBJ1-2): SQTIHQWPATLVQPVGSPLSLECTVEGTSNPNLYWYRQAAGRGLQLLFYSVGIGQISSEVPQNLSASRPQDRQFILSSKKLLLSDSGFYLCAWGAGQGYGYTFGSGTRLTVV.

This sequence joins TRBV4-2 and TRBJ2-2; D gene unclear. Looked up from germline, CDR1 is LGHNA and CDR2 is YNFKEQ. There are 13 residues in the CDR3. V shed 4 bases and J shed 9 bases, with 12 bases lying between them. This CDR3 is CASSPSSGRELFF. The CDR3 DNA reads TGTGCCAGCAGCCCCTCCTCTGGCCGGGAGCTGTTTTTT.

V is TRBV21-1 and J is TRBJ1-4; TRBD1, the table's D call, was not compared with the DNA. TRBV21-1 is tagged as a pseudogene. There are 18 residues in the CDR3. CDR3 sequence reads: CASQSGQGTPQGNEKLFF. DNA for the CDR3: TGTGCCAGCCAAAGCGGACAGGGGACCCCGCAAGGTAATGAAAAACTGTTTTTT.